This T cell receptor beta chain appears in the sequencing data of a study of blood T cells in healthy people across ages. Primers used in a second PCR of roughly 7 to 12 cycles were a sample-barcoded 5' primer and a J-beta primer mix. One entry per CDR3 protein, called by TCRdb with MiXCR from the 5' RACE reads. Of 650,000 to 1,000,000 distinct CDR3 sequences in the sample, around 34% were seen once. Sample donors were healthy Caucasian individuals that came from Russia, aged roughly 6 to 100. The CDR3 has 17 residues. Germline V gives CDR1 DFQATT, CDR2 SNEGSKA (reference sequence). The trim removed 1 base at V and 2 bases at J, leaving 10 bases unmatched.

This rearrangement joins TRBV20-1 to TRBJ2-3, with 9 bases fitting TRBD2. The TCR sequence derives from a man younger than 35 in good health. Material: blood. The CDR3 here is CSARGATSGTYTDTQYF. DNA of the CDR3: TGCAGTGCTAGAGGTGCGACTAGCGGAACTTACACAGATACGCAGTATTTT.